This T cell receptor (beta chain) stems from a study of cytomegalovirus exposure and HLA in healthy donors. In the study overall: Earlier findings included roughly 120 million unique TCR beta sequences obtained from around 180 million T cells.

Study conclusions and caveats: A few chains tied to CMV proved CMV antigen-specific in vitro.

Amplification used 60 Vbeta primers and 13 Jbeta primers. The method was immunoSEQ multiplex PCR; TCRdb's version includes in-frame clones alone and lacks a portion of them. The table shows about 100,000 clones, with approximately 79% occurring only once. Trimming left V 5 bases short and J 5 bases short, with 9 bases between. Germline CDR1 SGHTA, CDR2 FQGTGA. This CDR3 spans 13 amino acids. Regarding this clone: The antigen remains undetermined.

The rearrangement links TRBV7-3 to TRBJ2-2; D possibly corresponds to TRBD2 (6 bases). Sequenced material: PBMCs. The TCR was taken from an older woman in good health and CMV-seropositive. The CDR3 protein is CASSLLATGELFF. The DNA of the CDR3 is TGTGCCAGCAGCCTTCTAGCGACCGGGGAGCTGTTTTTT.